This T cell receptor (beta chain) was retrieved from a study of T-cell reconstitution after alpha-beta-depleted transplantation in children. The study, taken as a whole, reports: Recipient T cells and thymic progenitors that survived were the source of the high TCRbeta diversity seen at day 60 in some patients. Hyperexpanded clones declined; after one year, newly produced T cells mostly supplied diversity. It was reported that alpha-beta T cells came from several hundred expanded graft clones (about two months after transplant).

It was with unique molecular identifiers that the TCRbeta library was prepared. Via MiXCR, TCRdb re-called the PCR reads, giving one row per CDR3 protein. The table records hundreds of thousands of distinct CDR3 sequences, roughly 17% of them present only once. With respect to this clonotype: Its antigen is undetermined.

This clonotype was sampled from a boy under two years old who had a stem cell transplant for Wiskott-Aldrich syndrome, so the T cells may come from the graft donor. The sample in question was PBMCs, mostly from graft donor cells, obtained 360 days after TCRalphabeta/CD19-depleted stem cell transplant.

The chain's CDR3 is CASSSPTSGGALSTDTQYF. The CDR3 DNA follows: TGTGCCAGCAGCTCACCTACTAGCGGGGGGGCTTTGAGCACAGATACGCAGTATTTT. The chain is built from TRBV5-4 and TRBJ2-3, with 13 bases lining up with TRBD2. V lost 3 bases and J lost 0; bases outside the gene matches: 10. CDR1 and CDR2 from the germline V gene are SGHNT and YYREEE (reference sequence). This CDR3 comprises 19 residues.